This passage covers 21 T cell receptor beta chains from one sample sequenced in a study of blood T cell repertoires in COVID-19. Method: immunoSEQ multiplex PCR; TCRdb's copy keeps in-frame clones and lacks some. The table includes about 270,000 clones, around 93% detected once. What was sequenced was PBMCs or T cells enriched from blood (not recorded which). All receptors come from a middle-aged man who had been exposed to COVID-19.

This chain uses TRBV25-1 with TRBJ2-5; the D is unclear. The CDR3 loop spans 11 amino acids. V lost 6 bases and J 5 bases, leaving 7 bases between the germline ends. CDR1 is MGHDK and CDR2 is SYGVNS in the germline V gene. This chain's CDR3 is CASRNGETQYF. DNA of the CDR3: TGTGCCAGCAGAAACGGTGAGACCCAGTACTTC. Full variable domain (rest looked up from reference TRBV25-1 and TRBJ2-5): EADIYQTPRYLVIGTGKKITLECSQTMGHDKMYWYQQDPGMELHLIHYSYGVNSTEKGDLSSESTVSRIRTEHFPLTLESARPSHTSQYLCASRNGETQYFGPGTRLLVL.

This clone was seen a few times. The chain recombines TRBV28 with TRBJ1-5, with D hard to call. Trimming pared 7 bases from V and 0 bases from J, leaving 22 bases between. Germline CDR1 MDHEN, CDR2 SYDVKM. This CDR3 comprises 18 residues. The CDR3 spells CASISSGSARSSNQPQHF. The CDR3 DNA reads as TGTGCCAGCATTAGTTCCGGGAGTGCCAGGAGTAGCAATCAGCCCCAGCATTTT.

The V and J genes are TRBV5-1 and TRBJ2-5; D not certain. The germline V gene encodes CDR1 SGHRS and CDR2 YFSETQ. The CDR3 is 13 residues long. V shed 3 bases and J shed 2 bases, with 8 bases lying between them. The CDR3 sequence is CASSSIRQETQYF. Here the CDR3 DNA reads TGCGCCAGCAGCTCTATCAGGCAAGAGACCCAGTACTTC.

The rearrangement uses TRBV7-9 and TRBJ2-1, with 7 bases matching TRBD1. With 11 bases clipped from V and 15 bases from J, the junction kept 10 bases outside the gene matches. Germline-derived CDR1 and CDR2 are SEHNR and FQNEAQ (reference sequence). The CDR3 consists of 10 residues. The CDR3 DNA reads as TGTGCCGGAGACGACAGGGCGCCGTTCTTC. Its translation: CAGDDRAPFF.

This rearrangement joins TRBV14 to TRBJ2-1; 10 bases are shared with TRBD2. Germline assignment: CDR1 SGHDN and CDR2 FVKESK. Losses at the gene ends were 5 bases for V and 9 bases for J; bases not matched to a gene: 7. This CDR3 spans 14 amino acids. The CDR3 region is CASSASGSSGEQFF. The CDR3 bases are TGTGCCAGCAGCGCTAGCGGGAGTTCGGGTGAGCAGTTCTTC.

The gene calls are TRBV3-1 (or the pseudogene TRBV3-2) and TRBJ2-7; D is possibly TRBD1 (5 bases). In germline, CDR1 is LGHDT, CDR2 YNNKEL (reference sequence). The CDR3 is 14 amino acids. Trimming cost V 5 bases and J 7 bases, with 18 bases left between them. The CDR3 is CASSYDKGMGEQYF. The CDR3, as DNA: TGTGCCAGCAGCTACGACAAGGGGATGGGGGAGCAGTACTTC.

The genes are TRBV5-8 and TRBJ2-3; TRBD1 might be the D (5 bases). Trimming took 1 base from V and 2 from J, leaving 14 bases between them. The germline V gene encodes CDR1 SGHTS and CDR2 YDEGEE. This CDR3 is built from 16 residues. CDR3: CASSLRHRINTDTQYF. Here the CDR3 DNA reads TGTGCCAGCAGCTTGCGGCACAGGATAAACACAGATACGCAGTATTTT.

This rearrangement joins TRBV3-1 (or the pseudogene TRBV3-2) to TRBJ2-7; weak D call: TRBD2 (6 bases). The CDR3 covers 14 residues. Germline assignment: CDR1 LGHDT and CDR2 YNNKEL (reference sequence). Trimming cost V 4 bases and J 2 bases, with 12 bases left between them. This chain's CDR3 is CASSPGLQTYEQYF. CDR3 in DNA: TGTGCCAGCAGCCCCGGACTACAGACCTACGAGCAGTACTTC.

The chain uses TRBV27 and TRBJ2-3, with 10 bases fitting TRBD1. Germline CDR1 and CDR2: MNHEY and SMNVEV (reference sequence). The CDR3 has 18 amino acids. V was clipped by 0 bases and J by 3 bases; unmatched bases: 9. In DNA form, the CDR3 reads TGTGCCAGCAGTTTATCCCTCGACAGGGGGCATGGGACAGATACGCAGTATTTT. This sequence encodes CASSLSLDRGHGTDTQYF.

The rearrangement links TRBV28 to TRBJ2-7; weak D call: TRBD2 (6 bases). CDR3 length: 15 amino acids. CDR1 and CDR2 (germline): MDHEN, SYDVKM. Between the trimmed V and J ends, which lost 4 bases and 0 bases, there was a span of 13 bases. CDR3 loop: CASSSHSGSSYEQYF. The CDR3 region has the DNA TGTGCCAGCAGTTCCCATAGCGGAAGCTCCTACGAGCAGTACTTC.

The genes are TRBV2 and TRBJ2-6, with D perhaps TRBD2 (6 bases). The length of the CDR3 is 13 residues. Per germline, CDR1 SNHLY and CDR2 FYNNEI. V lost 7 bases and J lost 2, with 6 bases in between. CDR3 in amino acids: CASTGAGANVLTF. CDR3 nucleotides: TGTGCCAGCACGGGAGCTGGGGCCAACGTCCTGACTTTC.

The chain couples TRBV2 to TRBJ1-2, with 8 positions matching TRBD1. Germline V CDR1 and CDR2: SNHLY, FYNNEI. The CDR3 has 15 residues. The trim removed 6 bases at V and 0 bases at J, leaving 6 bases unmatched. The CDR3 region has the DNA TGTGCCAGCAGAATGGACAGGGAAGCTAACTATGGCTACACCTTC. Translating it yields CASRMDREANYGYTF.

The rearrangement uses TRBV7-3 and TRBJ2-3; 8 positions match TRBD2. The J segment lost 4 bases and the V segment lost 3 bases, leaving 12 bases of the junction unmatched. This CDR3 spans 17 amino acids. The germline gives CDR1 SGHTA, CDR2 FQGTGA. CDR3 sequence: CASSLGPGGRASDTQYF. The CDR3 DNA follows: TGTGCCAGCAGCTTGGGGCCGGGAGGGAGGGCCTCAGATACGCAGTATTTT.

This clone occurred a few times. V is TRBV6-5 and J is TRBJ2-1, with 8 bases fitting TRBD2. J was trimmed by 10 bases and V by 0 bases; bases with no gene match: 8. Germline-derived CDR1 and CDR2 are MNHEY and SVGAGI. This CDR3 is built from 15 residues. The CDR3 loop is CASSYSGLGPSEQFF. CDR3 DNA sequence: TGTGCCAGCAGTTACTCGGGACTAGGGCCGTCGGAGCAGTTCTTC.

The V gene is TRBV4-1, the J gene TRBJ2-7; tentatively, D is TRBD2 (7 bases). This CDR3 is built from 18 residues. The germline gives CDR1 MGHRA, CDR2 YSYEKL. Trimming stripped 1 base from V and 5 bases from J, with 24 bases between. For the CDR3, the DNA is TGCGCCAGCAGCCAAGTCCCCTTGGGGGCGGGGGCTCGCAACGAGCAGTACTTC. Protein sequence: CASSQVPLGAGARNEQYF.

The V gene is TRBV18, the J gene TRBJ1-6; possible D gene TRBD1, 5 bases. The V gene's germline CDR1 is KGHSH and CDR2 LQKENI. The CDR3 totals 14 residues. V lost 2 bases and J lost 7, with 9 bases in between. CDR3 bases: TGTGCCAGCTCACCAGGGGCTCGGAATTCACCCCTCCACTTT. Its translation: CASSPGARNSPLHF. Combining the CDR3 with reference TRBV18 and TRBJ1-6 gives the whole variable domain NAGVMQNPRHLVRRRGQEARLRCSPMKGHSHVYWYRQLPEEGLKFMVYLQKENIIDESGMPKERFSAEFPKEGPSILRIQQVVRGDSAAYFCASSPGARNSPLHFGNGTRLTVT.

The chain links TRBV6-5 to TRBJ2-1; 13 bases align to TRBD2. This CDR3 is built from 15 residues. CDR1 is MNHEY, CDR2 SVGAGI, per germline. Trimming cost V 5 bases and J 9 bases; bases outside gene matches: 7. The CDR3 nucleotides are TGTGCCAGCAGTCCGCGGACTAGCGGGAGCCGTGAGCAGTTCTTC. Its protein product is CASSPRTSGSREQFF.

This chain joins TRBV28 and TRBJ1-5; D is possibly TRBD1 (5 bases). The ends were cut back, 3 bases at V and 4 bases at J, with 10 bases in the middle. The CDR3 extends over 14 amino acids. The germline V gene has CDR1 MDHEN and CDR2 SYDVKM. The CDR3: CASSFSGENQPQHF. The CDR3 bases are TGTGCCAGCAGTTTTTCGGGGGAGAATCAGCCCCAGCATTTT. Using reference TRBV28 and TRBJ1-5 for the parts outside the CDR3, the full variable domain is DVKVTQSSRYLVKRTGEKVFLECVQDMDHENMFWYRQDPGLGLRLIYFSYDVKMKEKGDIPEGYSVSREKKERFSLILESASTNQTSMYLCASSFSGENQPQHFGDGTRLSIL.

The rearrangement uses TRBV30 and TRBJ2-1, with D unresolved. In germline, CDR1 is GTSNPN, CDR2 SVGIG (reference sequence). This CDR3 has 11 amino acids. V was clipped by 0 bases and J by 13 bases, with 10 bases between them. The CDR3 sequence is CAWSVTYLQFF. The CDR3 nucleotides are TGTGCCTGGAGTGTTACTTATTTACAGTTCTTC.

The genes are TRBV19 and TRBJ1-2; D is unresolved. The CDR3 is made up of 16 amino acids. With 1 base removed from V and 0 bases from J, the gap between germline ends came to 12 bases. Germline CDR1 and CDR2: LNHDA and SQIVND (reference sequence). CDR3 protein: CASSIVAADTNYGYTF. The CDR3 nucleotides read TGTGCCAGTAGTATAGTGGCGGCAGATACTAACTATGGCTACACCTTC. Full variable domain (rest looked up from reference TRBV19 and TRBJ1-2): DGGITQSPKYLFRKEGQNVTLSCEQNLNHDAMYWYRQDPGQGLRLIYYSQIVNDFQKGDIAEGYSVSREKKESFPLTVTSAQKNPTAFYLCASSIVAADTNYGYTFGSGTRLTVV.

The V call is TRBV6-5, the J call TRBJ1-2; no clear D. V dropped 4 bases and J dropped 4 bases, with 13 bases sitting between them. The germline V gene encodes CDR1 MNHEY and CDR2 SVGAGI. CDR3 size: 14 residues. The CDR3 spells CASSFAAYLYGYTF. The CDR3, as DNA: TGTGCCAGCAGTTTCGCGGCCTACCTCTATGGCTACACCTTC.